This T cell receptor (beta chain) is drawn from a study of T-cell reconstitution after alpha-beta-depleted transplantation in children (dated by TCRdb to about 2016). Turning to the overall study: Using TCR repertoire profiling, the study quantitatively followed how T-cell immune reconstitution unfolded in children after TCRalphabeta/CD19-depleted allogeneic hematopoietic cell transplantation. The paper's findings and limits, for the study overall: The apparently early recovery of alphabetaT-cell counts about two months after transplant reportedly depended on only several hundred rapidly expanded clones that came from non-depleted graft cells. Hyperexpanded clone frequencies declined over subsequent months; after one year, T-cell counts and TCRbeta diversity were mostly attributed to newly produced T cells. The high TCRbeta diversity at day 60 in some patients was ascribed to recipient T cells and intrathymic progenitors that had survived conditioning.

This clonotype showed up many times. Its target antigen remains unknown. Qualities for individual bases were not recorded, and no much larger clone is one base off. Libraries were constructed by PCR. Sequenced using an Illumina HiSeq 2500. To normalize quantification of the TCRbeta repertoire, the TCR libraries were built with molecular barcoding that relied on unique molecular identifiers. Using fastp at Q25 and MiXCR, TCRdb reprocessed the public reads and kept productive beta chains. Rows are combined by CDR3 protein, so each entry shows the most common genes and DNA. The sample data list approximately 490,000 distinct CDR3 sequences, and more than 9% of these were observed just once. Clones ranked in the top ten supply just over 2% of the sample. Interpreted using the paper, the treatment or condition label stands for: allogeneic hematopoietic cell transplantation with graft depleted of TCRalphabeta T cells and CD19 B cells. The children who served as transplant recipients had been given grafts of TCRalphabeta/CD19-depleted allogeneic hematopoietic cells.

The TCR originated in a child under 10 years old with inherited bone marrow failure, due to receive a stem cell transplant. This specimen consisted of PBMCs, obtained before TCRalphabeta/CD19-depleted stem cell transplant.

The sequenced DNA is TGTGCCAGCAGCTTTCCAGGCCTCCAGGATGAGCAGTTCTTC. Its amino acids are CASSFPGLQDEQFF. This receptor chain uses TRBV7-2 and TRBJ2-1; the D gene is not confidently resolved. The germline V gene supplies CDR1 SGHTA and CDR2 FQGNSA. There are 14 amino acids in the CDR3, from cysteine to phenylalanine inclusive. Just CDR3 DNA is preserved here, 42 bases in frame from base 1. Trimming removed 3 bases from V and 8 bases from J, leaving 14 bases between the germline ends.